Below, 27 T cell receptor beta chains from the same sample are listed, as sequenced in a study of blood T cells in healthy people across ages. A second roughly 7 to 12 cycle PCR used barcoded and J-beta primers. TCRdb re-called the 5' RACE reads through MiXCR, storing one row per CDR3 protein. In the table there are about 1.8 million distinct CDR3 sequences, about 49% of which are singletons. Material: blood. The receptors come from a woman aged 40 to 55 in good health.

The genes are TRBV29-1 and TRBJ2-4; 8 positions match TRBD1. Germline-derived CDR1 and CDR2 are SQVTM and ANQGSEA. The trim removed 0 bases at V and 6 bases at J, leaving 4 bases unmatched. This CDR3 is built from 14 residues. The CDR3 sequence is CSVEEVRGRNIQYF. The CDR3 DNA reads TGCAGCGTTGAAGAGGTCAGGGGGCGAAACATTCAGTACTTC. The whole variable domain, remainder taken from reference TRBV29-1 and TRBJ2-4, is SAVISQKPSRDICQRGTSLTIQCQVDSQVTMMFWYRQQPGQSLTLIATANQGSEATYESGFVIDKFPISRPNLTFSTLTVSNMSPEDSSIYLCSVEEVRGRNIQYFGAGTRLSVL.

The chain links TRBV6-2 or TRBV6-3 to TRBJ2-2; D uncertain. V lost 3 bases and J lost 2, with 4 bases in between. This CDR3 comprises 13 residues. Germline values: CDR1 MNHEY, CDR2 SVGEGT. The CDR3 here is CASSYINTGELFF. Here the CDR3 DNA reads TGTGCCAGCAGTTATATCAACACCGGGGAGCTGTTTTTT.

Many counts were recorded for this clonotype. Here the CDR3 reads CASSEGPPYEQYF. The CDR3 DNA reads TGTGCCAGCAGCGAGGGACCTCCCTACGAGCAGTACTTC. The chain recombines TRBV28 with TRBJ2-7, with D possibly being TRBD1 or TRBD2 (5 bases each). V lost 6 bases, J lost 2 bases, and 11 bases lay in between. CDR1 is MDHEN, CDR2 SYDVKM, per germline. The CDR3 has 13 amino acids. The full variable domain, completed using reference TRBV28 and TRBJ2-7, is DVKVTQSSRYLVKRTGEKVFLECVQDMDHENMFWYRQDPGLGLRLIYFSYDVKMKEKGDIPEGYSVSREKKERFSLILESASTNQTSMYLCASSEGPPYEQYFGPGTRLTVT.

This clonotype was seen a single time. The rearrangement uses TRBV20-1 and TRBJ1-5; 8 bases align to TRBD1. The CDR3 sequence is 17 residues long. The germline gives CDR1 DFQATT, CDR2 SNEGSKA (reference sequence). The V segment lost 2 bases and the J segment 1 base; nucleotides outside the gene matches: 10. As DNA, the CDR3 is TGCAGTGCTAGATCCGGACAGGGTCCGTGGAGCAATCAGCCCCAGCATTTT. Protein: CSARSGQGPWSNQPQHF.

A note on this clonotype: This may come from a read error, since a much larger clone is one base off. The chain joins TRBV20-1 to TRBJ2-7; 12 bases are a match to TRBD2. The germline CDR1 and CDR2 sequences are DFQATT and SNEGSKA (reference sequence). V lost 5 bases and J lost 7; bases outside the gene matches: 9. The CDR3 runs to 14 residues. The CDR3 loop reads CSARTSGAYNEQYF. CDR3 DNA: TGCAGTGCTCGGACTAGCGGGGCGTACAATGAGCAGTACTTC.

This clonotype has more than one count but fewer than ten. This chain's CDR3 is CASSQQTGGGGTNEKLFF. CDR3 DNA sequence: TGCGCCAGCAGCCAACAGACAGGGGGCGGGGGGACTAATGAAAAACTGTTTTTT. The rearrangement uses TRBV4-3 and TRBJ1-4, with 10 bases matching TRBD1. CDR1 is LGHNA, CDR2 YSLEER, per germline. This CDR3 is built from 18 residues. Trimming cost V 2 bases and J 2 bases; bases outside gene matches: 8.

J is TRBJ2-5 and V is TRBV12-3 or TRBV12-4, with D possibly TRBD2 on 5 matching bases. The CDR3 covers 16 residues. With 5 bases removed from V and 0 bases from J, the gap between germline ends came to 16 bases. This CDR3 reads CASSLRITGDQETQYF. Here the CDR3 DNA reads TGTGCCAGCAGTCTGCGCATTACCGGGGACCAAGAGACCCAGTACTTC.

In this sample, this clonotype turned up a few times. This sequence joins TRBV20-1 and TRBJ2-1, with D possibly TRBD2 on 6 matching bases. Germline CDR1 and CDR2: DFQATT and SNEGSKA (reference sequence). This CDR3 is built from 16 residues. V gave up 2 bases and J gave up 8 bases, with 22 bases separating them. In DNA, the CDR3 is TGCAGTGCTAGATTTACGCGGGGACTGTCTGGGGATGAGCAGTTCTTC. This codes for CSARFTRGLSGDEQFF.

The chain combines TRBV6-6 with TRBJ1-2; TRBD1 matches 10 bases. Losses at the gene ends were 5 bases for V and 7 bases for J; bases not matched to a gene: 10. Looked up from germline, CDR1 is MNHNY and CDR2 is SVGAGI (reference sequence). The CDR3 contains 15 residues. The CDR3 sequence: CASSPPGQGGSGYTF. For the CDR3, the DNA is TGTGCCAGCAGTCCGCCAGGACAGGGGGGATCTGGCTACACCTTC.

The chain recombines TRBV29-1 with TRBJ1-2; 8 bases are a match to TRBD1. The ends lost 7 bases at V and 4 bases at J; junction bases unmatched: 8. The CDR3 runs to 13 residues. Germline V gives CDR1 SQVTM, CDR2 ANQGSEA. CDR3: CSAQTGDTYGYTF. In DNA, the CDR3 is TGCAGCGCACAGACAGGGGATACCTATGGCTACACCTTC.

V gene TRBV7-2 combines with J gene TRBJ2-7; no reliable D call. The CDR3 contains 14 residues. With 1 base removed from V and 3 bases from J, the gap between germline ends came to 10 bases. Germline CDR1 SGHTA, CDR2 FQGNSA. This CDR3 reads CASSLVHLDYEQYF. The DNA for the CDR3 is TGTGCCAGCAGCTTAGTACACCTAGACTACGAGCAGTACTTC.

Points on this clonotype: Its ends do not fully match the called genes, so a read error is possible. CDR3 protein: CASSLSSRGPYSEQFF. In DNA form, the CDR3 reads TGTGCCAGCAGCTTGTCTAGTAGGGGGCCCTACAGTGAGCAGTTCTTC. The gene calls are TRBV5-6 and TRBJ2-1; 7 positions match TRBD1. Germline lookup yields CDR1 SGHDT and CDR2 YYEEEE. The CDR3 runs to 16 residues. The complete variable domain, with remaining parts taken from reference TRBV5-6 and TRBJ2-1, reads DAGVTQSPTHLIKTRGQQVTLRCSPKSGHDTVSWYQQALGQGPQFIFQYYEEEERQRGNFPDRFSGHQFPNYSSELNVNALLLGDSALYLCASSLSSRGPYSEQFFGPGTRLTVL.

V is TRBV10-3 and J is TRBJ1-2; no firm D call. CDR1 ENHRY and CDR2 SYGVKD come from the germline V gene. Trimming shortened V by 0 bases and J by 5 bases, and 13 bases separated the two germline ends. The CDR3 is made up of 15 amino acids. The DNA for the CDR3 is TGTGCCATCAGTGAGTCGGAACAGCGTGGATATGGCTACACCTTC. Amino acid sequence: CAISESEQRGYGYTF.

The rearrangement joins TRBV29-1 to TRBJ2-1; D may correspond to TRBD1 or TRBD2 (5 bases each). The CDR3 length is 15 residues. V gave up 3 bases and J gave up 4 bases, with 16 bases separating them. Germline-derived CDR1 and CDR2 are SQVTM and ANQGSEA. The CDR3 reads CSVDKGRGSYNEQFF. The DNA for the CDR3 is TGCAGCGTTGATAAGGGCCGGGGCTCTTACAATGAGCAGTTCTTC.

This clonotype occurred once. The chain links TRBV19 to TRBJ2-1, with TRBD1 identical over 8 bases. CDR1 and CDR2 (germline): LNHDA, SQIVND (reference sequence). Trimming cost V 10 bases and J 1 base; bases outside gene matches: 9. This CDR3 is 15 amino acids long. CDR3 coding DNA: TGTGCCACCAACCTAAGACAGGGGTCCTACAATGAGCAGTTCTTC. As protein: CATNLRQGSYNEQFF.

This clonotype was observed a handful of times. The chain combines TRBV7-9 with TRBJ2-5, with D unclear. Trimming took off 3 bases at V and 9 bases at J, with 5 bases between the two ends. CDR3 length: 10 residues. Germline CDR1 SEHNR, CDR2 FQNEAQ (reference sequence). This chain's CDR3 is CASSLDPQYF. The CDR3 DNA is TGTGCCAGCAGCTTGGATCCCCAGTACTTC.

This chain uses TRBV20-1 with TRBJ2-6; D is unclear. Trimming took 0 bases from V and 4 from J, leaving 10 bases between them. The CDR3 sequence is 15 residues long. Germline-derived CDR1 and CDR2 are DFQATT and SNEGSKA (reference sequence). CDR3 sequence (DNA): TGCAGTGCTAGAGATCAGAGAGGAGGGGCCAACGTCCTGACTTTC. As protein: CSARDQRGGANVLTF.

The CDR3 sequence: CASSLASTGAVSYEQYF. Written as DNA, the CDR3 is TGCGCCAGCAGCTTGGCTAGCACAGGGGCGGTTAGCTACGAGCAGTACTTC. The rearrangement joins TRBV5-1 to TRBJ2-7; 7 bases are shared with TRBD1. With 0 bases clipped from V and 3 bases from J, the junction kept 12 bases outside the gene matches. The CDR3 spans 17 residues. CDR1 SGHRS and CDR2 YFSETQ come from the germline V gene.

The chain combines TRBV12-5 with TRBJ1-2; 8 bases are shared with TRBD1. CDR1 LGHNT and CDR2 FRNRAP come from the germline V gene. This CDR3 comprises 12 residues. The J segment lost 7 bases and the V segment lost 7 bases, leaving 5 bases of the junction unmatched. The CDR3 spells CASAAGGLGYTF. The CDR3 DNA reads TGTGCTAGTGCGGCAGGGGGCCTTGGCTACACCTTC.

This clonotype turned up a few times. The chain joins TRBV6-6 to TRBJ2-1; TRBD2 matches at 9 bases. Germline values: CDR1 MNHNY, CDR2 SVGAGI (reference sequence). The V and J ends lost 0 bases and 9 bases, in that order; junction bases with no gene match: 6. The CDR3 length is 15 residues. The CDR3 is CASSYSSGGWTEQFF. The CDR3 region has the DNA TGTGCCAGCAGTTACTCGAGCGGGGGGTGGACTGAGCAGTTCTTC.

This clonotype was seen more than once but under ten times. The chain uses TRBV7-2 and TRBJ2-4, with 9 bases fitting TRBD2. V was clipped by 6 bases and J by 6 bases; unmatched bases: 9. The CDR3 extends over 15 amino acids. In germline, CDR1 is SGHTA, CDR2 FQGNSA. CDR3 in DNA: TGTGCCAGCAGACAACTGGGCGGGGGGGGAAACATTCAGTACTTC. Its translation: CASRQLGGGGNIQYF.

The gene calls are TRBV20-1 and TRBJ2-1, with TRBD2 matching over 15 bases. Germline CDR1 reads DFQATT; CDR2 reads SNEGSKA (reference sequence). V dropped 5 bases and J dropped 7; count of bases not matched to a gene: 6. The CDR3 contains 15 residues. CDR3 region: CSAPGLAGGSNEQFF. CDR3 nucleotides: TGCAGTGCTCCAGGACTAGCGGGGGGGTCAAATGAGCAGTTCTTC.

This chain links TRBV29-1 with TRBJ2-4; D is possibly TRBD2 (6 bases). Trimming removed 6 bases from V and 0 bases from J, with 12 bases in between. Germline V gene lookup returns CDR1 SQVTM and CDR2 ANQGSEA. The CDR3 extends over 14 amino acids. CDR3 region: CSVRTGVAKNIQYF. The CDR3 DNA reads TGCAGCGTCCGGACGGGGGTAGCCAAAAACATTCAGTACTTC. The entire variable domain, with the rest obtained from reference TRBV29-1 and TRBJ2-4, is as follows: SAVISQKPSRDICQRGTSLTIQCQVDSQVTMMFWYRQQPGQSLTLIATANQGSEATYESGFVIDKFPISRPNLTFSTLTVSNMSPEDSSIYLCSVRTGVAKNIQYFGAGTRLSVL.

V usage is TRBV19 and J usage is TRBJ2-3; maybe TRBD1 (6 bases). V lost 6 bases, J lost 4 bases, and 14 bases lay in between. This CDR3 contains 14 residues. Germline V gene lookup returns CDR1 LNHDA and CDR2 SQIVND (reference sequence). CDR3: CASSTGLDSDTQYF. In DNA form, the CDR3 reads TGTGCCAGTAGCACAGGGTTAGATTCAGATACGCAGTATTTT.

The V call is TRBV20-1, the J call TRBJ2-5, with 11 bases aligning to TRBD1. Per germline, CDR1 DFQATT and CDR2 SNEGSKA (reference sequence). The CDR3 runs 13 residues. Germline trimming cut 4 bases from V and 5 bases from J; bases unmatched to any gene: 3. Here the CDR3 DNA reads TGCAGTGCTATGGACAGGGGGCGGGAGACCCAGTACTTC. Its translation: CSAMDRGRETQYF.

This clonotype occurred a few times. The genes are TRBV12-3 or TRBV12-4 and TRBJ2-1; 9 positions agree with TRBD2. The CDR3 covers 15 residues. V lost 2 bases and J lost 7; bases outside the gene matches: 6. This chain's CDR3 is CASSLISGGRNEQFF. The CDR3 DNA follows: TGTGCCAGCAGTTTAATCAGCGGGGGGCGGAATGAGCAGTTCTTC.

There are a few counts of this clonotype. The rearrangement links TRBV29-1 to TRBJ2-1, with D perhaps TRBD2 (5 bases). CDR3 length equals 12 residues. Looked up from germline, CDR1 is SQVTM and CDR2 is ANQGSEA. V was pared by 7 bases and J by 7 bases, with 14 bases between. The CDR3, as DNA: TGCAGCGCCTTGGCGGGTGGGAATGAGCAGTTCTTC. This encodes CSALAGGNEQFF.